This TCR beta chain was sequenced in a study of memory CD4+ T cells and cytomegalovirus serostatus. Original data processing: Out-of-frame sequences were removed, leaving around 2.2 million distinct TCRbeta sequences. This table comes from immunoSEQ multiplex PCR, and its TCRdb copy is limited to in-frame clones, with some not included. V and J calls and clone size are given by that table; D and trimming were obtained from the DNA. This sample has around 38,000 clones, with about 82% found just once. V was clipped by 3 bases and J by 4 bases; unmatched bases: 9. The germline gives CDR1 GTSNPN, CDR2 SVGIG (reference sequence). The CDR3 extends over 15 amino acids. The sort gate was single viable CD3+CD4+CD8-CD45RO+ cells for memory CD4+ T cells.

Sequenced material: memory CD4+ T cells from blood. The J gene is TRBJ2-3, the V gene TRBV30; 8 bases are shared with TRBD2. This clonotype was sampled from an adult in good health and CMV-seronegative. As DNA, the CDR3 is TGTGCCTGGAGGGGCAGCGGGAGTTTCGCAGATACGCAGTATTTT. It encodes CAWRGSGSFADTQYF.